These 22 T cell receptor beta chains were all obtained from the same sample, sequenced in a study of blood T cell repertoires in COVID-19. Profiling relied on immunoSEQ multiplex PCR, and the TCRdb table lists in-frame clones only, not all of them. The table includes around 160,000 clones, around 86% detected once. The sample was peripheral blood. These TCRs come from a man younger than 35 with acute or convalescent COVID-19.

The rearrangement links TRBV10-1 to TRBJ2-5, with 9 nucleotides matching TRBD2. In germline, CDR1 is WNHNN, CDR2 SYGVQD (reference sequence). The J segment lost 4 bases and the V segment lost 3 bases, leaving 3 bases of the junction unmatched. The CDR3 covers 14 residues. CDR3 amino acids: CASSEAGGPETQYF. The CDR3 DNA reads as TGCGCCAGCAGTGAAGCGGGGGGTCCAGAGACCCAGTACTTC.

The chain has TRBV12-3 or TRBV12-4 and TRBJ1-2; D is perhaps TRBD1 (6 bases). The V gene lost 5 bases and the J gene lost 6 bases, with 13 bases spanning the gap. The CDR3 has 13 amino acids. The CDR3 bases are TGTGCCAGCAGTCCCAACAGGGTAGATGGCTACACCTTC. Residues: CASSPNRVDGYTF.

V usage is TRBV5-1 and J usage is TRBJ1-2; unclear D gene. There are 14 residues in the CDR3. The germline gives CDR1 SGHRS, CDR2 YFSETQ. V was pared by 3 bases and J by 6 bases, with 15 bases between. The CDR3 sequence is CASSYNGPRDGYTF. CDR3 nucleotides: TGCGCCAGCAGCTACAACGGGCCGCGGGATGGCTACACCTTC.

The rearrangement links TRBV27 to TRBJ2-1, with D maybe TRBD1 (5 bases). Trimming pared 8 bases from V and 8 bases from J, leaving 16 bases between. CDR3 length equals 13 residues. CDR1 is MNHEY and CDR2 is SMNVEV in the germline V gene (reference sequence). The CDR3 loop reads CASLQDNSDEQFF. Written as DNA, the CDR3 is TGTGCCAGCCTACAGGACAATTCCGATGAGCAGTTCTTC.

This chain joins TRBV18 and TRBJ1-5; 9 bases fit TRBD1. The CDR3 runs to 17 residues. Germline loops: CDR1 KGHSH, CDR2 LQKENI. J was trimmed by 2 bases and V by 3 bases; bases with no gene match: 8. For the CDR3, the DNA is TGTGCCAGCTCACCGGGACAGGGCGGTTTCGGCAATCAGCCCCAGCATTTT. Translation: CASSPGQGGFGNQPQHF.

The chain links TRBV18 to TRBJ2-1; 7 bases fit TRBD2. The junction had 8 bases not matched to a gene; V was cut back by 3 bases and J by 3 bases. This CDR3 is built from 16 residues. Germline CDR1 reads KGHSH; CDR2 reads LQKENI. CDR3 in amino acids: CASSPSLSGGYNEQFF. The DNA for the CDR3 is TGTGCCAGCTCACCGTCTCTGTCGGGGGGCTACAATGAGCAGTTCTTC.

This sequence joins TRBV11-3 and TRBJ2-1; 10 bases are shared with TRBD2. The CDR3 covers 14 residues. The trim removed 0 bases at V and 8 bases at J, leaving 1 base unmatched. Germline V lookup: CDR1 SGHNT, CDR2 YENEEA. The CDR3 reads CASSLDGLADEQFF. In nucleotides, the CDR3 is TGTGCCAGCAGCTTAGATGGACTAGCGGATGAGCAGTTCTTC. The full variable domain, rest sourced from reference TRBV11-3 and TRBJ2-1, is EAGVVQSPRYKIIEKKQPVAFWCNPISGHNTLYWYLQNLGQGPELLIRYENEEAVDDSQLPKDRFSAERLKGVDSTLKIQPAELGDSAVYLCASSLDGLADEQFFGPGTRLTVL.

This chain joins TRBV6-5 and TRBJ1-1, with D unresolved. V dropped 4 bases and J dropped 2 bases, with 8 bases sitting between them. The germline CDR1 and CDR2 sequences are MNHEY and SVGAGI. The length of the CDR3 is 13 residues. The CDR3 DNA reads TGTGCCAGCAGTTTTCAGAAAAACACTGAAGCTTTCTTT. It encodes CASSFQKNTEAFF.

V usage is TRBV5-1 and J usage is TRBJ1-6; tentatively, D is TRBD1 (5 bases). V lost 0 bases and J lost 3, with 10 bases in between. Germline V gene data show CDR1 as SGHRS and CDR2 as YFSETQ. The CDR3 covers 16 residues. The CDR3 DNA is TGCGCCAGCAGCTTGGTCGACAGTAACTATAATTCACCCCTCCACTTT. Translation: CASSLVDSNYNSPLHF.

V and J are TRBV19 and TRBJ1-1, with 7 bases identical to TRBD1. Germline V lookup: CDR1 LNHDA, CDR2 SQIVND (reference sequence). With V trimmed by 11 bases and J by 0 bases, 9 bases remained unmatched. This CDR3 has 14 residues. The CDR3 nucleotides are TGTGCCGATGTGAACAGGGGCCTGAACACTGAAGCTTTCTTT. Translation gives CADVNRGLNTEAFF.

The chain is built from TRBV12-3 or TRBV12-4 and TRBJ1-1; a weak D match, TRBD1 (5 bases). The CDR3 spans 11 residues. Trimming removed 5 bases at V and 7 bases at J, with 8 bases between. The CDR3 coding sequence is TGTGCCAGCAGTGGACACGTTGAAGCTTTCTTT. Protein: CASSGHVEAFF.

The CDR3 protein is CASSVQISGNTIYF. In nucleotides, the CDR3 is TGTGCCAGCAGTGTTCAGATCTCTGGAAACACCATATATTTT. The chain carries TRBV2 and TRBJ1-3; D unresolved. The CDR3 totals 14 residues. V was pared by 4 bases and J by 0 bases, with 7 bases between. The germline V gene encodes CDR1 SNHLY and CDR2 FYNNEI.

The chain is built from TRBV14 and TRBJ2-7; 7 positions agree with TRBD1. CDR1 is SGHDN and CDR2 is FVKESK in the germline V gene. The V and J ends lost 3 bases and 6 bases, in that order; junction bases with no gene match: 8. The CDR3 extends over 14 amino acids. CDR3 in amino acids: CASSHATGVREQYF. CDR3 sequence (DNA): TGTGCCAGCAGCCACGCAACAGGGGTCCGCGAGCAGTACTTC.

Here the CDR3 DNA reads TGCAGCGTTGAAGGGGGCAGGGGGCTTTTTACTGAAGCTTTCTTT. It encodes CSVEGGRGLFTEAFF. The chain uses TRBV29-1 and TRBJ1-1; 8 bases align to TRBD1. The CDR3 contains 15 residues. Germline trimming cut 1 base from V and 5 bases from J; bases unmatched to any gene: 9. Germline lookup yields CDR1 SQVTM and CDR2 ANQGSEA. Full variable domain (outside the CDR3, taken from reference TRBV29-1 and TRBJ1-1): SAVISQKPSRDICQRGTSLTIQCQVDSQVTMMFWYRQQPGQSLTLIATANQGSEATYESGFVIDKFPISRPNLTFSTLTVSNMSPEDSSIYLCSVEGGRGLFTEAFFGQGTRLTVV.

The chain uses TRBV6-4 and TRBJ2-3; 8 nucleotides match TRBD2. This CDR3 has 17 amino acids. Germline assignment: CDR1 MRHNA and CDR2 SNTAGT. With V trimmed by 6 bases and J by 0 bases, 11 bases remained unmatched. The CDR3 DNA reads TGTGCCAGCAGAAAGAACGGGGGGGCGACCAGCACAGATACGCAGTATTTT. Translated, it gives CASRKNGGATSTDTQYF.

The gene calls are TRBV28 and TRBJ1-3; no clear D. CDR1 and CDR2 (germline): MDHEN, SYDVKM. This CDR3 region has 15 residues. V was pared by 6 bases and J by 0 bases, with 12 bases between. The CDR3 region has the DNA TGTGCCAGCAGGGGAGGTACGAACTCTGGAAACACCATATATTTT. Translation: CASRGGTNSGNTIYF.

V and J are TRBV6-6 and TRBJ2-3, with 10 positions matching TRBD1. This CDR3 region has 14 residues. V was pared by 7 bases and J by 6 bases, with 7 bases of the junction left unmatched. Germline CDR1 MNHNY, CDR2 SVGAGI (reference sequence). CDR3 sequence (DNA): TGTGCCAGCACCAAGGGACAGGGGAAGGATACGCAGTATTTT. This codes for CASTKGQGKDTQYF.

The chain has TRBV13 and TRBJ1-2, with D possibly matching TRBD1 (6 bases). This CDR3 is 15 amino acids long. Germline V lookup: CDR1 PRHDT, CDR2 FYEKMQ (reference sequence). Trimming stripped 5 bases from V and 0 bases from J, with 13 bases between. The chain's CDR3 is CASSAGTPPNYGYTF. As DNA, the CDR3 is TGTGCCAGCAGCGCCGGGACACCCCCTAACTATGGCTACACCTTC.

The chain recombines TRBV27 with TRBJ1-4; perhaps TRBD1 as D (6 bases). The V end was cut by 5 bases, the J end by 8 bases, with 18 bases between. The CDR3 length is 15 residues. Germline assignment: CDR1 MNHEY and CDR2 SMNVEV (reference sequence). CDR3: CASSPREGVGEKLFF. Written as DNA, the CDR3 is TGTGCCAGCAGTCCCAGGGAGGGGGTTGGAGAAAAACTGTTTTTT.

This chain uses TRBV9 with TRBJ2-2; 8 bases match TRBD1. V shed 0 bases, J shed 2 bases, and the junction held 3 bases outside the gene matches. The germline V gene has CDR1 SGDLS and CDR2 YYNGEE. CDR3 length: 16 residues. The CDR3 region has the DNA TGTGCCAGCAGCGTAGGGCAGGGGGCTAACACCGGGGAGCTGTTTTTT. Translated, it gives CASSVGQGANTGELFF.

CDR3 coding DNA: TGTGCCAGCAGTTATACAGGGGGCAGTGGAAACACCATATATTTT. It specifies CASSYTGGSGNTIYF. This rearrangement joins TRBV28 to TRBJ1-3, with 9 bases lining up with TRBD1. This CDR3 contains 15 residues. Looked up from germline, CDR1 is MDHEN and CDR2 is SYDVKM. V was clipped by 4 bases and J by 3 bases; unmatched bases: 4.

This chain joins TRBV28 and TRBJ2-7, with D possibly matching TRBD2 (6 bases). CDR1 and CDR2 from the germline V gene are MDHEN and SYDVKM. The CDR3 spans 13 residues. With 3 bases removed from V and 5 bases from J, the gap between germline ends came to 11 bases. In nucleotides, the CDR3 is TGTGCCAGCAGTTTGGAGGGGTTCCACGAGCAGTACGTC. Amino acid sequence: CASSLEGFHEQYV.